This T cell receptor beta chain was obtained from a study of T cell responses to AZD1222 COVID-19 vaccine. Study outcomes and limitations: Unmutated variant regions reportedly attract nearly half of all spike-specific TCRs. It should be noted that donors were predominantly white British and more often female, and clonal diversity was possibly underestimated. Seropositivity was recorded at baseline in only 6 or 7 AZD1222 recipients.

J was trimmed by 6 bases and V by 5 bases; bases with no gene match: 8. Germline values: CDR1 SGHRS, CDR2 YFSETQ. The CDR3 has 13 amino acids. In the case of this clone: Its cognate antigen is unknown.

TCRdb keeps only in-frame clones here, not all; method: immunoSEQ multiplex PCR. The sample has more than 100,000 clones; approximately 86% are singletons. The sequences come from peripheral blood, collected on day 0 of AZD1222 vaccination. V is TRBV5-1 and J is TRBJ2-7, with 7 bases matching TRBD1. This TCR was sampled from an adult in good health. CDR3: CASRSRQGGEQYF. As DNA, the CDR3 is TGCGCCAGCAGAAGTCGACAGGGCGGCGAGCAGTACTTC.